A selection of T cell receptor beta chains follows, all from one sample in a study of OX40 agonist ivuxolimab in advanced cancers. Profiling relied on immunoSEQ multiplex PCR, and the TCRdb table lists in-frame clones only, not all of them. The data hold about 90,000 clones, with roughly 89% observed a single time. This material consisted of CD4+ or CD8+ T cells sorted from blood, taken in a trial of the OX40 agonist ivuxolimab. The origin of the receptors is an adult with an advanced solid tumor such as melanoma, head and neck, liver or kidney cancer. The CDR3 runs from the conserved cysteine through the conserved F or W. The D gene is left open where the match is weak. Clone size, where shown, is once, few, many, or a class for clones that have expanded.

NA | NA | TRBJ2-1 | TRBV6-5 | TGTGCCAGCAGCTACTATCGTCCGCCCTCCTACAATGAGCAGTTCTTC | CASSYYRPPSYNEQFF
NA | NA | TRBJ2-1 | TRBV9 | TGTGCCAGCAGCGTAGCGACTAGCTCCTACAATGAGCAGTTCTTC | CASSVATSSYNEQFF
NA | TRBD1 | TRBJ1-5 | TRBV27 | TGTGCCAGCAGTGCCTCAGGGGGCCCCAATCAGCCCCAGCATTTT | CASSASGGPNQPQHF
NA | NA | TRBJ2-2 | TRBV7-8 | TGTGCCAGCAGCTTCACACGTGACAGGCGGAGGACCGGGGAGCTGTTTTTT | CASSFTRDRRRTGELFF
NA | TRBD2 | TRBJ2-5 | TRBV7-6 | TGTGCCAGCAGACGACTAGCGGCAGAGACCCAGTACTTC | CASRRLAAETQYF
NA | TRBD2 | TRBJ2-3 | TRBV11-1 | TGTGCCAGCAGCTTTCAATCAGGACTAGCGGCTCCCACAGATACGCAGTATTTT | CASSFQSGLAAPTDTQYF
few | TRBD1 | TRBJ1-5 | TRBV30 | TGTGCCTGTGACAGGGGAGGAGGCAATCAGCCCCAGCATTTT | CACDRGGGNQPQHF
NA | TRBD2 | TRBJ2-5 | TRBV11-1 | TGTGCCAGCAGCGCGACTAGCAGCACCCTTCAAGAGACCCAGTACTTC | CASSATSSTLQETQYF
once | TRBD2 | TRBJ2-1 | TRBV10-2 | TGCGCCAGCAGCCAGCTAGCGGGAGGCAATGAGCAGTTCTTC | CASSQLAGGNEQFF
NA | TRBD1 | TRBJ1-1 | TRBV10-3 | TGTGCCATCACCCGACAGGGGAACACTGAAGCTTTCTTT | CAITRQGNTEAFF
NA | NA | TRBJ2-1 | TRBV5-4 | TGTGCCAGCAGCAGCCGGGACAACAATGAGCAGTTCTTC | CASSSRDNNEQFF
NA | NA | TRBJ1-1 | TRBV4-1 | TGCGCCAGCAGCCAAGTTCAGAACACTGAAGCTTTCTTT | CASSQVQNTEAFF
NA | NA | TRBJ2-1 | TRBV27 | TGTGCCAGCAGTTTCCAGCCCAGGGGGGGACAGGAAAATGAGCAGTTCTTC | CASSFQPRGGQENEQFF
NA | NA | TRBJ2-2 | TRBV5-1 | TGCGCCAGCACTACCCAACAGGGGAACACCGGGGAGCTGTTTTTT | CASTTQQGNTGELFF
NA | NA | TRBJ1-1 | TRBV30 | TGTGCCTGGGACCCGTGGGGGATGGGGAACACTGAAGCTTTCTTT | CAWDPWGMGNTEAFF
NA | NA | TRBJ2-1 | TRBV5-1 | TGCGCCAGCAGCTTGTTAACTACCCATGAGCAGTTCTTC | CASSLLTTHEQFF
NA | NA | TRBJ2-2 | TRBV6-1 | TGTGCCAGCAATCCAGGTCCCTCGAGCACCGGGGAGCTGTTTTTT | CASNPGPSSTGELFF
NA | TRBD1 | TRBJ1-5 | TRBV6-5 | TGTGCCAGCAGTTACTCCGGGACAGGGAGCAATCAGCCCCAGCATTTT | CASSYSGTGSNQPQHF
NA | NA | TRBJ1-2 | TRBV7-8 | TGTGCCAGCAACGAAGTGGGGGCCGGTCATGGCTACACCTTC | CASNEVGAGHGYTF
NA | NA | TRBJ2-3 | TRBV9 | TGTGCCAGCAGCGAGGGACTCCTCCAGGTAGATACGCAGTATTTT | CASSEGLLQVDTQYF
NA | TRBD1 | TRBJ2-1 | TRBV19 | TGTGCCAGTACCAGACAGGGTGTTGGTGACGATGAGCAGTTCTTC | CASTRQGVGDDEQFF
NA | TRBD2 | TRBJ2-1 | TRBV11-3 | TGTGCCAGCAGCTTAAGCCCTAGCGGGATCAATGAGCAGTTCTTC | CASSLSPSGINEQFF
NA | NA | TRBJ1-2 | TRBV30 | TGTGCCTGGGCGGGCGCCAGGCGCGACTATGGCTACACCTTC | CAWAGARRDYGYTF
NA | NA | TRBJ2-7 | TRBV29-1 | TGCAGCGTTTGGGTCGGGTCCCACGAGCAGTACTTC | CSVWVGSHEQYF
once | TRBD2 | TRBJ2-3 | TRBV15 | TGTGCCACCAGCAGAGGGGGGGCCCTAGCGGGGGGCCTCACAGATACGCAGTATTTT | CATSRGGALAGGLTDTQYF
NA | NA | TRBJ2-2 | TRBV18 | TGTGCCAGCTCACCTAGGGGAATTAACACCGGGGAGCTGTTTTTT | CASSPRGINTGELFF
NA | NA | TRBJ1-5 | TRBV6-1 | TGTGCCAGCAGGAACGGGGTGAGCCAGCCCCAGCATTTT | CASRNGVSQPQHF
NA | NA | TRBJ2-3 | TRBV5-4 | TGTGCCAGCAGCTTGCGAGGGGTAACAGATACGCAGTATTTT | CASSLRGVTDTQYF
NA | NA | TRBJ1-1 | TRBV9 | TGTGCCAGCAGTCTGGCGGGGGTACCCACTGAAGCTTTCTTT | CASSLAGVPTEAFF
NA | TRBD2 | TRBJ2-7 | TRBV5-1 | TGCGTCAGCAGATATACCAGCGGGAGCTACGAGCAGTACTTC | CVSRYTSGSYEQYF
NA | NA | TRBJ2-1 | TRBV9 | TGTGCCAGCAGTGTCGGGATAAGCTCCTACAATGAGCAGTTCTTC | CASSVGISSYNEQFF
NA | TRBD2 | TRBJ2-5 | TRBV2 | TGTGCCAGCAGTGCCACTAGCGGCTGGGAGACCCAGTACTTC | CASSATSGWETQYF
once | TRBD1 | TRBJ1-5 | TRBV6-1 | TGTGCCAGCAGTGGGAGACAGGGGGCAAATCAGCCCCAGCATTTT | CASSGRQGANQPQHF
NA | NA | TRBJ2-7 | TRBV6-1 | TGTGCCAGCAGGAGGCCCGCGTCCGAGCAGTACTTC | CASRRPASEQYF
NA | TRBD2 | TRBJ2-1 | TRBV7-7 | TGTGCCAGCAGCTTACTACTAGCGGTTTACAATGAGCAGTTCTTC | CASSLLLAVYNEQFF
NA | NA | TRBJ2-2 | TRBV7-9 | TGTGCCAGCAGCCCCCAGGGGATTGCCGGGGAGCTGTTTTTT | CASSPQGIAGELFF
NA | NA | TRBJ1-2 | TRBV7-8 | TGTGCCAGCAGTATTGCCTATCGGGGCTACACCTTC | CASSIAYRGYTF